The 24 T cell receptor beta chains below were found in one sample sequenced in a study of blood T cell repertoires in COVID-19. The repertoire was sequenced with immunoSEQ multiplex PCR; TCRdb's copy has only in-frame clones and lacks some. The sample lists fewer than 250,000 clones, approximately 80% seen once, with about 8% in the top ten. Specimen: peripheral blood. These receptors were taken from a woman aged 50 to 65 with acute or convalescent COVID-19.

This clone has just a few counts. The chain has TRBV6-6 and TRBJ1-5; no reliable D call. Germline loops: CDR1 MNHNY, CDR2 SVGAGI (reference sequence). CDR3 size: 15 residues. The V end was cut by 4 bases, the J end by 2 bases, with 12 bases between. The CDR3 region has the DNA TGTGCCAGCAGTTTCCACGGTTTGGGCAATCAGCCCCAGCATTTT. Protein product: CASSFHGLGNQPQHF.

The chain uses TRBV25-1 and TRBJ1-1; D is perhaps TRBD1 (5 bases). This CDR3 has 14 residues. Deletions cut 1 base from V and 8 bases from J, with 14 bases between. Germline V gives CDR1 MGHDK, CDR2 SYGVNS. The CDR3 reads CASSEWEEGTEAFF. CDR3 DNA sequence: TGTGCCAGCAGTGAATGGGAGGAGGGGACCGAAGCTTTCTTT.

The rearrangement joins TRBV28 to TRBJ1-2, with D unclear. This CDR3 has 13 residues. Trimming cost V 2 bases and J 0 bases, with 4 bases left between them. CDR1 is MDHEN and CDR2 is SYDVKM in the germline V gene. In DNA, the CDR3 is TGTGCCAGCAGTTTACCCGCTAACTATGGCTACACCTTC. The encoded protein is CASSLPANYGYTF.

The chain is built from TRBV24-1 and TRBJ2-1; possible D gene TRBD2, 7 bases. Germline loops: CDR1 KGHDR, CDR2 SFDVKD. Deletions cut 4 bases from V and 4 bases from J, with 22 bases between. This CDR3 is 18 amino acids long. In DNA, the CDR3 is TGTGCCACCAGTGACTTCCCCGAGTGGGAGGGGGATTACAATGAGCAGTTCTTC. Translated, it gives CATSDFPEWEGDYNEQFF.

The gene calls are TRBV7-8 and TRBJ1-4; maybe TRBD1 (6 bases). V was shortened by 2 bases and J by 1 base, with 29 bases between the two germline ends. The CDR3 totals 22 residues. Germline CDR1 reads SGHVS; CDR2 reads FQNEAQ. The CDR3 reads CASSLNPRLYGHRDGTNEKLFF. Here the CDR3 DNA reads TGTGCCAGCAGCTTAAATCCCCGTCTCTACGGCCACAGGGATGGAACTAATGAAAAACTGTTTTTT.

The chain recombines TRBV20-1 with TRBJ1-6, with TRBD1 identical over 10 bases. Germline V gene sequence: CDR1 DFQATT, CDR2 SNEGSKA (reference sequence). The ends lost 3 bases at V and 8 bases at J; junction bases unmatched: 4. The CDR3 loop spans 14 amino acids. The CDR3, as DNA: TGCAGTGCTAGTCTGGGGACAGGGGATTCACCCCTCCACTTT. It is translated as CSASLGTGDSPLHF.

This clone was found a few times. The chain joins TRBV4-2 to TRBJ1-2; TRBD1 matches 8 bases. The V gene's germline CDR1 is LGHNA and CDR2 YNFKEQ. This CDR3 region has 15 residues. Trimming at V came to 0 bases and at J to 5 bases, leaving 5 bases not matched to a gene. As DNA, the CDR3 is TGTGCCAGCAGCCAAGATGGCGGGACAGGATATGGCTACACCTTC. Its protein product is CASSQDGGTGYGYTF.

The chain links TRBV6-5 to TRBJ1-6, with D tentatively TRBD1 (6 bases). This CDR3 is 15 amino acids long. Germline CDR1 MNHEY, CDR2 SVGAGI. Between the trimmed V and J ends, which lost 6 bases and 4 bases, there was a span of 13 bases. CDR3 region: CASSSDRHYNSPLHF. In DNA form, the CDR3 reads TGTGCCAGCAGCTCGGACAGACATTATAATTCACCCCTCCACTTT.

The chain joins TRBV5-6 to TRBJ2-7; a weak D match, TRBD2 (7 bases). CDR3 length: 13 residues. Germline CDR1 reads SGHDT; CDR2 reads YYEEEE. Trimming took 3 bases from V and 5 from J, leaving 12 bases between them. CDR3 region: CASSWGGPNEQYF. The CDR3, as DNA: TGTGCCAGCAGCTGGGGGGGCCCAAACGAGCAGTACTTC. Full variable domain (outside the CDR3, taken from reference TRBV5-6 and TRBJ2-7): DAGVTQSPTHLIKTRGQQVTLRCSPKSGHDTVSWYQQALGQGPQFIFQYYEEEERQRGNFPDRFSGHQFPNYSSELNVNALLLGDSALYLCASSWGGPNEQYFGPGTRLTVT.

In nucleotides, the CDR3 is TGTGCCAGCAGCCTACCCCAGGGGGCTCGCACCGGGGAGCTGTTTTTT. It yields the protein CASSLPQGARTGELFF. The J gene is TRBJ2-2, the V gene TRBV5-6, with 8 positions matching TRBD1. Germline CDR1 SGHDT, CDR2 YYEEEE. CDR3 length equals 16 residues. The junction had 9 bases not matched to a gene; V was cut back by 4 bases and J by 4 bases.

V and J are TRBV2 and TRBJ1-5; D is unresolved. Per the germline V gene, CDR1 is SNHLY and CDR2 is FYNNEI. V lost 4 bases, J lost 0 bases, and 13 bases lay in between. CDR3 length equals 16 residues. CDR3 bases: TGTGCCAGCAGTGGAGGACTTGGGTTTAGCAATCAGCCCCAGCATTTT. Protein: CASSGGLGFSNQPQHF. Variable domain in full (rest from reference TRBV2 and TRBJ1-5): EPEVTQTPSHQVTQMGQEVILRCVPISNHLYFYWYRQILGQKVEFLVSFYNNEISEKSEIFDDQFSVERPDGSNFTLKIRSTKLEDSAMYFCASSGGLGFSNQPQHFGDGTRLSIL.

The chain couples TRBV4-1 to TRBJ1-6; weak D call: TRBD1 (6 bases). Per germline, CDR1 MGHRA and CDR2 YSYEKL. With 0 bases removed from V and 7 bases from J, the gap between germline ends came to 16 bases. CDR3 length: 17 residues. DNA of the CDR3: TGCGCCAGCAGCCAAGAACGGGCGAGACAGGCCAATTCACCCCTCCACTTT. Translated, it gives CASSQERARQANSPLHF.

CDR3 nucleotide sequence: TGTGCCAGCAGCCAAGGGGGGGGAAGCACAGATACGCAGTATTTT. Translating gives CASSQGGGSTDTQYF. The chain recombines TRBV3-1 (or the pseudogene TRBV3-2) with TRBJ2-3, with 7 bases fitting TRBD2. CDR3 size: 15 residues. V was pared by 1 base and J by 0 bases, with 1 base of the junction left unmatched. Germline-derived CDR1 and CDR2 are LGHDT and YNNKEL (reference sequence).

The rearrangement links TRBV28 to TRBJ1-5; 12 bases are a match to TRBD1. V trimming: 2 bases; J trimming: 4 bases; junction bases outside the gene matches: 3. The V gene's germline CDR1 is MDHEN and CDR2 SYDVKM. The CDR3 runs 16 residues. The CDR3 nucleotides read TGTGCCAGCAGTTTACGGGGACAGGGGGCTAATCAGCCCCAGCATTTT. Amino acids: CASSLRGQGANQPQHF.

The genes are TRBV11-2 and TRBJ1-6, with D maybe TRBD1 (6 bases). V was cut by 5 bases and J by 0 bases, with 17 bases left in between. The CDR3 consists of 18 residues. Germline V gives CDR1 SGHAT, CDR2 FQNNGV. CDR3 DNA: TGTGCCAGCAGCCCATGGGGGGGGCCGAGCTCCTATAATTCACCCCTCCACTTT. Amino acids: CASSPWGGPSSYNSPLHF.

This chain connects TRBV7-9 to TRBJ2-5; D is unresolved. The CDR3 length is 11 residues. Trimming took 4 bases from V and 12 from J, leaving 12 bases between them. Germline CDR1 is SEHNR and CDR2 is FQNEAQ (reference sequence). DNA for the CDR3: TGTGCCAGCAGCTCTAAAGCCCTAAAGTACTTC. Its protein product is CASSSKALKYF.

Comment on this clone: Since the CDR3 does not end with the conserved phenylalanine or tryptophan, this likely comes from a read error. The limits of the CDR3 on the DNA are not certain, so only TCRdb's listed CDR3 is given. V is TRBV11-2 and J is TRBJ2-3; the DNA was not used to check the table's D call, TRBD2. Germline CDR1 SGHAT, CDR2 FQNNGV. The CDR3 numbers 13 amino acids, ends counted. CDR3 in amino acids: CASSLGAAGDLFV.

The chain uses TRBV18 and TRBJ1-1, with 9 bases that match TRBD1. The trim removed 0 bases at V and 5 bases at J, leaving 10 bases unmatched. Germline CDR1 is KGHSH and CDR2 is LQKENI. The CDR3 totals 17 residues. The DNA for the CDR3 is TGTGCCAGCTCACCACCGGGACAGGGTGTGGGGGGAACTGAAGCTTTCTTT. As protein: CASSPPGQGVGGTEAFF.

This rearrangement joins TRBV7-2 to TRBJ2-2; no clear D. From germline, CDR1 is SGHTA and CDR2 FQGNSA. The CDR3 contains 14 residues. Trimming removed 2 bases from V and 4 bases from J, with 8 bases in between. The CDR3 sequence is CASSLSPGTGELFF. The DNA for the CDR3 is TGTGCCAGCAGCTTAAGTCCAGGCACCGGGGAGCTGTTTTTT.

This chain joins TRBV28 and TRBJ2-7, with 9 positions matching TRBD2. V lost 8 bases and J lost 6; bases outside the gene matches: 11. This CDR3 contains 14 residues. The germline V gene encodes CDR1 MDHEN and CDR2 SYDVKM. The CDR3 region has the DNA TGTGCCAGCTCCTCGGGACTAGCATTACGCGAGCAGTACTTC. Protein product: CASSSGLALREQYF. Together with reference TRBV28 and TRBJ2-7, the CDR3 gives the full variable domain: DVKVTQSSRYLVKRTGEKVFLECVQDMDHENMFWYRQDPGLGLRLIYFSYDVKMKEKGDIPEGYSVSREKKERFSLILESASTNQTSMYLCASSSGLALREQYFGPGTRLTVT.

V is TRBV18 and J is TRBJ1-4; D gene unclear. The germline V and J ends were trimmed by 2 bases and 8 bases, with 9 bases remaining between them. This CDR3 has 13 residues. Germline CDR1 is KGHSH and CDR2 is LQKENI. The CDR3 region is CASSPRRREKLFF. Written as DNA, the CDR3 is TGTGCCAGCTCACCAAGGAGAAGGGAAAAACTGTTTTTT.

The chain combines TRBV7-2 with TRBJ1-2, with D perhaps matching TRBD1 (6 bases). The ends were cut back, 0 bases at V and 8 bases at J, with 16 bases in the middle. This CDR3 comprises 15 residues. Germline-derived CDR1 and CDR2 are SGHTA and FQGNSA. The CDR3 is CASSLAWTARGGYTF. CDR3 in DNA: TGTGCCAGCAGCTTAGCCTGGACAGCTCGGGGAGGCTACACCTTC.

The chain carries TRBV2 and TRBJ2-7; tentative D call: TRBD2 (5 bases). This CDR3 comprises 12 residues. V shed 4 bases and J shed 3 bases, with 7 bases lying between them. CDR1 is SNHLY and CDR2 is FYNNEI in the germline V gene. CDR3 DNA: TGTGCCAGCAGTGTAAGCGGCTACGAGCAGTACTTC. It is translated as CASSVSGYEQYF.

This chain connects TRBV10-3 to TRBJ2-1, with 8 bases fitting TRBD2. From germline, CDR1 is ENHRY and CDR2 SYGVKD. J gave up 2 bases and V 3 bases, and 6 bases lay outside the gene matches. The CDR3 sequence is 16 residues long. CDR3 sequence (DNA): TGTGCCATCAGTGACGTACAAGCGGGAGCCTACAATGAGCAGTTCTTC. It translates to CAISDVQAGAYNEQFF.